This section outlines one T cell receptor beta chain sequence together with its context. As yet, its antigen is unknown. TCRdb's copy holds only in-frame clones and misses some; the assay was immunoSEQ multiplex PCR. The table has roughly 45,000 clones, 65% to 85% seen once; the top ten hold just over 8.5%. This entry is derived from a study of PD-L1 blockade in urothelial cancer. Study-wide context: Across blood samples, T cells had a median count of 141,255.

CDR1 and CDR2 from the germline V gene are MGHRA and YSYEKL. There are 16 residues in the CDR3. V lost 0 bases to trimming and J lost 12 bases; unmatched junction nucleotides: 14. As to time point: peripheral blood 6 weeks after treatment start. All patients carried locally advanced or metastatic urothelial carcinoma. Each patient contributed between 1 and 8 total time points of blood mononuclear cells, pretreatment and during treatment. Regarding the study as a whole: More expansion of tumor-associated blood clones, seen at 3 weeks, marked durable-benefit patients.

Sequenced here: PBMCs, sampled around atezolizumab (anti-PD-L1) treatment. This TCR derives from a man in his 70s with urothelial cancer. V usage is TRBV4-1 and J usage is TRBJ2-1; 7 nucleotides align to TRBD1. Here the CDR3 reads CASSQESFGPGGSQFF. The CDR3 nucleotides are TGCGCCAGCAGCCAAGAGAGTTTCGGCCCAGGGGGATCGCAGTTCTTC.